Below, one T cell receptor beta chain is given with its context. Its target is unknown. This sample stems from a study of T cells expressing NK-cell markers. At the level of the study: There were seven HCMV-seropositive donors and one seronegative donor among the eight sequenced. Broader study findings: In a handful of donors, dominant clonotypes made up about 25-60.1% of CD3+CD56-NKG2C+ cells.

The CDR3 sequence is 17 residues long. Germline CDR1 reads SGHVS; CDR2 reads FNYEAQ. TCRdb reprocessed the 5' RACE reads; each CDR3 protein has one entry and no DNA is given. The table lists about 550,000 distinct CDR3 sequences. The specimen was blood T cells: a sorted CD56 or NKG2C T cell subset, CD4+ or CD8+ T cells, or bulk PBMC T cells (not recorded which). The chain couples TRBV7-6 to TRBJ2-2; TCRdb proposes TRBD2, but this gene call is untestable without DNA. This sequence originates from a young man in good health. The CDR3: CASSPRTNHANTGELFF.